The entry below gives a single T cell receptor (beta chain) sequence along with its context. The source of the sample is a study of T cell repertoires in cytomegalovirus infection. TCRdb passed the reads through MiXCR, listing each CDR3 protein once. Of about 740,000 distinct CDR3 sequences listed, roughly 36% are singletons. CDR1 and CDR2 (germline): SGHVS, FQNEAQ. This CDR3 is 17 amino acids long. Trimming pared 8 bases from V and 0 bases from J, leaving 17 bases between. The TCR sequence derives from a human donor in good health (CMV status not recorded). Some clones in this sample may be carry-over from other donors' samples. The genes are TRBV7-8 and TRBJ2-6; maybe TRBD2 (5 bases). The sequencing sample was made of PBMCs. The CDR3, as DNA: TGTGCCAGCTGCGGCGGGTCCCTCTTCTCTGGGGCCAACGTCCTGACTTTC. This gives the protein CASCGGSLFSGANVLTF.